The table lists the clone carrying this TCR beta chain with a few counts. Its antigen remains unknown. Amplification of TCR beta CDR3 regions used RNA as the template. HTBI primers were employed in a first-round RT-PCR of the TCR CDR3. TCRdb reanalysed the multiplex PCR reads using MiXCR and keeps one entry per CDR3 protein. The table has hundreds of thousands of distinct CDR3 sequences, less than 25% seen once. This CDR3 is 18 amino acids long. The trim removed 6 bases at V and 0 bases at J, leaving 9 bases unmatched. In germline, CDR1 is LNHDA, CDR2 SQIVND (reference sequence). The data were obtained in a study of T cells in Graves' hyperthyroidism and ophthalmopathy. Thyroid ultrasound and orbital computed tomography, with clinical symptoms and serum thyroxine and TRAb, informed diagnoses. PBMCs were derived from around 10 ml fresh peripheral blood. Study-level points and caveats: From stable hyperthyroidism, ophthalmopathy was set apart by a 13 V-J model. Ophthalmopathy was model-predicted a median 6.5 months pre-onset.

Specimen: blood. This TCR derives from a man aged 30 to 45 with Graves' ophthalmopathy. V is TRBV19 and J is TRBJ2-3; 13 bases agree with TRBD2. The CDR3 DNA reads as TGTGCCAGTAGCCTTACTAGCGGGAGGGGTACAAGCACAGATACGCAGTATTTT. It is translated as CASSLTSGRGTSTDTQYF.